These 10 T cell receptor beta chains were all obtained from the same sample, sequenced in a study of blood T cell repertoires in COVID-19. The table came from immunoSEQ multiplex PCR; TCRdb's copy has only in-frame clones and leaves some out. The table has 98,000 or so clones, 88% seen once; the top ten hold over 2%. Sequencing was done on a sample of peripheral blood. These receptors originate from a human donor in a cohort sampled during active COVID-19.

The chain combines TRBV10-2 with TRBJ1-5, with D possibly matching TRBD1 (5 bases). Deletions cut 3 bases from V and 0 bases from J, with 9 bases between. Germline CDR1 reads WSHSY; CDR2 reads SAAADI. The CDR3 extends over 15 amino acids. The CDR3 loop is CASSDWRGSNQPQHF. The CDR3 coding sequence is TGCGCCAGCAGTGACTGGAGGGGTAGCAATCAGCCCCAGCATTTT.

CDR3 bases: TGTGCCAGCAGTTTAACGTTCGCGGTTCCCGGGGAGCTGTTTTTT. This codes for CASSLTFAVPGELFF. The V gene is TRBV27, the J gene TRBJ2-2; D unclear. Trimming stripped 2 bases from V and 6 bases from J, with 13 bases between. The CDR3 has 15 residues. Germline-derived CDR1 and CDR2 are MNHEY and SMNVEV (reference sequence).

J is TRBJ1-1 and V is TRBV4-1, with unresolved D. Germline V lookup: CDR1 MGHRA, CDR2 YSYEKL. V was shortened by 4 bases and J by 6 bases, with 12 bases between the two germline ends. This CDR3 region has 13 residues. The CDR3 protein is CASSRSFQSEAFF. CDR3 sequence (DNA): TGCGCCAGCAGCCGAAGTTTCCAGTCTGAAGCTTTCTTT.

This chain connects TRBV6-2 or TRBV6-3 to TRBJ1-6; D may be TRBD1 (6 bases). With 0 bases removed from V and 4 bases from J, the gap between germline ends came to 19 bases. Germline CDR1 and CDR2: MNHEY and SVGEGT. CDR3 length equals 19 residues. The CDR3 region is CASSYSGRRTARYNSPLHF. Here the CDR3 DNA reads TGTGCCAGCAGTTACTCGGGACGTCGGACAGCTCGTTATAATTCACCCCTCCACTTT.

The gene calls are TRBV30 and TRBJ1-1, with D hard to call. V was pared by 3 bases and J by 7 bases, with 9 bases between. There are 11 residues in the CDR3. From germline, CDR1 is GTSNPN and CDR2 SVGIG (reference sequence). The CDR3 here is CAWSQGLEAFF. In nucleotides, the CDR3 is TGTGCCTGGAGCCAAGGACTTGAAGCTTTCTTT.

The chain is built from TRBV5-1 and TRBJ2-5; maybe TRBD2 (7 bases). The V end lost 0 bases, the J end lost 2 bases, and 17 bases lay between the germline ends. Germline CDR1 SGHRS, CDR2 YFSETQ. There are 17 residues in the CDR3. CDR3 nucleotides: TGCGCCAGCAGCTTGGCCCCTAGGGGGGGGCAGCAAGAGACCCAGTACTTC. This codes for CASSLAPRGGQQETQYF.

The chain carries TRBV14 and TRBJ2-1, with 7 positions matching TRBD1. The V segment lost 1 base and the J segment 14 bases; nucleotides outside the gene matches: 2. The CDR3 extends over 11 amino acids. Germline V gene sequence: CDR1 SGHDN, CDR2 FVKESK. The CDR3 spells CASSQGQGKFF. Here the CDR3 DNA reads TGTGCCAGCAGCCAAGGACAGGGAAAGTTCTTC.

As DNA, the CDR3 is TGTGCCAGCAGCTTGCTAGGTTCGGGCGAGCAGTACTTC. Translating it yields CASSLLGSGEQYF. V and J are TRBV5-5 and TRBJ2-7; D gene uncertain. This CDR3 is built from 13 residues. Germline V gives CDR1 SGHKS, CDR2 YYEKEE (reference sequence). The V end lost 1 base, the J end lost 6 bases, and 11 bases lay between the germline ends.

The rearrangement uses TRBV14 and TRBJ2-1; 12 nucleotides align to TRBD2. V shed 1 base, J shed 9 bases, and the junction held 13 bases outside the gene matches. CDR3 length: 18 amino acids. The germline V gene encodes CDR1 SGHDN and CDR2 FVKESK. As DNA, the CDR3 is TGTGCCAGCAGCCAAGTGGGGGATCTAGCGGGAGGGCCCGGTGAGCAGTTCTTC. This sequence encodes CASSQVGDLAGGPGEQFF.

The gene calls are TRBV24-1 and TRBJ2-1, with D tentatively TRBD2 (7 bases). This CDR3 is 14 amino acids long. Trimming took 5 bases from V and 4 from J, leaving 11 bases between them. Germline V gene lookup returns CDR1 KGHDR and CDR2 SFDVKD. CDR3 coding DNA: TGTGCCACCAGTGGGGGGGGCTCGTACAATGAGCAGTTCTTC. This encodes CATSGGGSYNEQFF.